The rows below give T cell receptor beta chains drawn from one sample of a study of blood T cell repertoires in COVID-19. Measured with immunoSEQ multiplex PCR; TCRdb has only the in-frame clones, and not every one. The data show some 250,000 clones, with approximately 88% seen just once and around 0.8% held by the top ten. What was sequenced was peripheral blood. The receptors stem from a woman in her thirties with acute or convalescent COVID-19. Each CDR3 is given with its conserved first and last residue. A D gene is named only where the DNA matches it firmly. Only part of the rows carry a size: once, few, many, or a class if the clone is expanded.

v_gene	abundance	d_gene	j_gene	CDR3nt	CDR3aa
TRBV7-9	NA	TRBD2	TRBJ2-3	TGTGCCAGCCGCGTAGCGGGAGTCGCTCCGCAGTATTTT	CASRVAGVAPQYF
TRBV7-9	NA	NA	TRBJ1-2	TGTGCCAGCAGTTCCAATCCACCCAGCTATGGCTACACCTTC	CASSSNPPSYGYTF
TRBV19	NA	NA	TRBJ1-2	TGTGCCAGTAGTATCCAGACACGAAACTATGGCTACACCTTC	CASSIQTRNYGYTF
TRBV12-5	NA	TRBD1	TRBJ2-3	TGTGCTAGTGGTTTGGGACAGGGAAGTACAGATACGCAGTATTTT	CASGLGQGSTDTQYF
TRBV7-2	NA	TRBD2	TRBJ2-5	TGTGCCAGCAGGCCCGGGACTAGCGGGAGGGTAGAGACCCAGTACTTC	CASRPGTSGRVETQYF
TRBV6-5	NA	NA	TRBJ1-5	TGTGCCAGCAGGGGGGGGAACGGACGCCATCAGCCCCAGCATTTT	CASRGGNGRHQPQHF
TRBV27	NA	NA	TRBJ1-2	TGTGCCAGCAGTTTATCTCGACAGCTAATCTATGGCTACACCTTC	CASSLSRQLIYGYTF
TRBV5-4	NA	TRBD2	TRBJ2-7	TGTGCCAGCAGCTCCACTAGCGGGAGAGATAGGCAGTACTTC	CASSSTSGRDRQYF
TRBV18	NA	NA	TRBJ1-2	TGTGCCAGCTCACCACCGTACATTCCCGGCTACACCTTC	CASSPPYIPGYTF
TRBV7-2	NA	TRBD1	TRBJ1-5	TGTGCCAGCAGCTTCTACGCTCAGGGGGCGGCACAAAATCAGCCCCAGCATTTT	CASSFYAQGAAQNQPQHF
TRBV6-5	NA	TRBD2	TRBJ2-7	TGTGCCAGCACCCCGCTAGCGGCCACCTACGAGCAGTACTTC	CASTPLAATYEQYF
TRBV13	NA	TRBD1	TRBJ2-7	TGTGCCAGCAGCAACCGAGGACAGGGTACCTACGAGCAGTACTTC	CASSNRGQGTYEQYF
TRBV18	NA	TRBD1	TRBJ1-5	TGTGCCAGCTCACTCCGGACAGGGGGTTATAGCAATCAGCCCCAGCATTTT	CASSLRTGGYSNQPQHF
TRBV3-1/TRBV3-2	NA	TRBD2	TRBJ2-1	TGTGCCAGCAGCCAAGGCCTAGCGGGCCAAAACAATGAGCAGTTCTTC	CASSQGLAGQNNEQFF
TRBV5-1	NA	TRBD2	TRBJ2-1	TGCGCCAGCAGACGATCAAGCGGGAGCGTCGTCAATGAGCAGTTCTTC	CASRRSSGSVVNEQFF
TRBV19	NA	NA	TRBJ2-7	TGTGCCAGTAGCCACCCCGGACAGAGATACTACGAGCAGTACTTC	CASSHPGQRYYEQYF
TRBV2	NA	NA	TRBJ1-6	TGTGCCAGCGTATACAGGGCCTATAATTCACCCCTCCACTTT	CASVYRAYNSPLHF
TRBV27	NA	NA	TRBJ2-1	TGTGCCAGCAGTCTCCTGCTGGGGGCTGGCTCCTACAATGAGCAGTTCTTC	CASSLLLGAGSYNEQFF
TRBV12-5	NA	TRBD2	TRBJ2-1	TGTGCTAGTGGTTTGGTAACTAGCGGAGTCTTCTATGATGAGCAGTTCTTC	CASGLVTSGVFYDEQFF
TRBV5-1	NA	NA	TRBJ1-5	TGCGCCAGCAGTCCGGATGCGGGACTCTATCAGCCCCAGCATTTT	CASSPDAGLYQPQHF
TRBV5-6	few	NA	TRBJ2-7	TGTGCCAGCAGCTCAGACTACACCTACGAGCAGTACTTC	CASSSDYTYEQYF
TRBV5-6	once	NA	TRBJ1-4	TGTGCCAGCAGCAATACGGTGGAAAAACTGTTTTTT	CASSNTVEKLFF
TRBV19	NA	TRBD2	TRBJ2-1	TGTGCCAGTAGTATCGCTAGCGGGAAGAATGAGCAGTTCTTC	CASSIASGKNEQFF
TRBV29-1	NA	TRBD1	TRBJ1-4	TGCAGCGTTGCAGGGGGCGGCGAAAAACTGTTTTTT	CSVAGGGEKLFF
TRBV19	NA	TRBD2	TRBJ2-2	TGTGCCAGTAGTAAACTGGGACTAGCGAACACCGGGGAGCTGTTTTTT	CASSKLGLANTGELFF
TRBV6-1	NA	TRBD1	TRBJ1-1	TGTGCCAGCAGTGAAAGAGACAGGGGATACCCTATGAACACTGAAGCTTTCTTT	CASSERDRGYPMNTEAFF
TRBV10-3	once	NA	TRBJ1-2	TGTGCCATCAGTGAGTCGATGGGTCCGGGGATAGTCACCTTC	CAISESMGPGIVTF
TRBV28	NA	TRBD1	TRBJ1-2	TGTGCCAGCAGACCCGGAGGGACAGCGCACACCTTC	CASRPGGTAHTF
TRBV6-2/TRBV6-3	NA	NA	TRBJ2-5	TGTGCCAGCAGTTCATACACCCAGGGTCGCCGGGAGACCCAGTACTTC	CASSSYTQGRRETQYF
TRBV11-3	NA	NA	TRBJ1-1	TGTGCCAGCAGCTTATGGAGGGCCACTGAAGCTTTCTTT	CASSLWRATEAFF
TRBV19	NA	NA	TRBJ2-3	TGTGCCAGTAGGTATAGCGGCCGACTGGCGAGTACGCAGTATTTT	CASRYSGRLASTQYF
TRBV4-2	NA	TRBD2	TRBJ2-7	TGTGCCAGCAGCCAAGGGACTAGCGGAAACTACGAGCAGTACTTC	CASSQGTSGNYEQYF
TRBV5-1	few	TRBD2	TRBJ2-5	TGCGCCAGCAGCCTCCGGGGACTAGGGGAGACCCAGTACTTC	CASSLRGLGETQYF
TRBV19	NA	TRBD1	TRBJ1-4	TGTGCCAGTAATACATATTCAGGGGGCGAAAAACTGTTTTTT	CASNTYSGGEKLFF
TRBV6-6	NA	TRBD2	TRBJ2-7	TGTGCCAGCAGTTACGGACTAGCGAGTTCCTACGAGCAGTACTTC	CASSYGLASSYEQYF
TRBV6-2/TRBV6-3	once	NA	TRBJ2-7	TGTGCCAGCAGTTACGTGGGGGGACAGCCCTACGAGCAGTACTTC	CASSYVGGQPYEQYF
TRBV6-4	NA	TRBD1	TRBJ2-1	TGTGCCAGCAGTGGTGGGACAGGGGGCAATGAGCAGTTCTTC	CASSGGTGGNEQFF
TRBV7-8	NA	NA	TRBJ2-3	TGTGCCAGCAGCCCGCGGGGAGATACGCAGTATTTT	CASSPRGDTQYF
TRBV3-1/TRBV3-2	NA	TRBD2	TRBJ2-1	TGTGCCAGCAGCCACGGGACTATGCCACTTATTAATGAGCAGTTCTTC	CASSHGTMPLINEQFF
TRBV6-5	NA	NA	TRBJ2-7	TGTGCCAGCAGTTACGGGTCTTGGGCAGTCTCCTACGAGCAGTACTTC	CASSYGSWAVSYEQYF
TRBV18	once	NA	TRBJ2-2	TGTGCCAGCTCACCAGCGGCCGCGAACACCGGGGAGCTGTTTTTT	CASSPAAANTGELFF
TRBV10-3	NA	NA	TRBJ2-3	TGTGCCATCAATTCGGAGACCACAGATACGCAGTATTTT	CAINSETTDTQYF